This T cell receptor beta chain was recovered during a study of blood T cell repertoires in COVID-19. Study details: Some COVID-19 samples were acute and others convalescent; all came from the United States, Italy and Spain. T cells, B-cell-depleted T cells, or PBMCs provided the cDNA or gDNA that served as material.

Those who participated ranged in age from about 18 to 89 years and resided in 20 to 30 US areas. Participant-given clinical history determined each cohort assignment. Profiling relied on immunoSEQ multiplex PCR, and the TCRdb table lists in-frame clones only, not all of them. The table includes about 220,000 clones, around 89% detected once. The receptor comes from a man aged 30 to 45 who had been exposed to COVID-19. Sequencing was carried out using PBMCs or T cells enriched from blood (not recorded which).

The CDR3 DNA reads as TGTGCCACCAGCAGGGACAGGGCCGATTACGAGCAGTACTTC. Its protein is CATSRDRADYEQYF. V and J are TRBV15 and TRBJ2-7, with 8 bases lining up with TRBD1. Germline CDR1 LNHNV, CDR2 YYDKDF (reference sequence). Trimming took 3 bases from V and 4 from J; bases not matched to a gene: 5. CDR3 length: 14 residues.